This TCR beta chain was captured by sequencing in a study of T cell repertoires in cytomegalovirus infection. TCRdb processed the reads anew with MiXCR; each CDR3 protein has one entry. The data show under 300,000 distinct CDR3 sequences, roughly an eighth seen once. The sequence came from a human donor in good health (CMV status not recorded). Some clones in this sample may be carry-over from other donors' samples. Specimen: PBMCs.

The CDR3 DNA sequence: TGTGCCATCAGTGAGACCATGGCGGGAGAGGCAGATACGCAGTATTTT. Protein sequence: CAISETMAGEADTQYF. V is TRBV10-3 and J is TRBJ2-3; 7 bases are shared with TRBD2. The germline V gene has CDR1 ENHRY and CDR2 SYGVKD. With V trimmed by 2 bases and J by 4 bases, 9 bases remained unmatched. The CDR3 covers 16 residues.